A single sample gave rise to the 9 T cell receptor beta chains below, sequenced in a study of lung T cells in sarcoidosis with Löfgren's syndrome. TCRdb used MiXCR to reprocess the reads, holding one entry per CDR3 protein. This table holds about 21,000 distinct CDR3 sequences, about 20% found once. The sequenced sample consisted of CD4+ T cells from PBMCs. Receptor source: a human donor with sarcoidosis (Löfgren's syndrome or another form), or a control subject (not recorded which).

On this clonotype: A much larger clone sits a single nucleotide away, making a read error possible. The rearrangement links TRBV19 to TRBJ2-2; unclear D gene. The V and J ends lost 6 bases and 4 bases respectively, with 12 bases between them. CDR3 length equals 14 residues. Per germline, CDR1 LNHDA and CDR2 SQIVND (reference sequence). The chain's CDR3 is CASRLESSTGELFF. The CDR3 bases are TGTGCCAGTAGGTTGGAATCGAGCACCGGGGAGCTGTTTTTT.

This clonotype was seen at least ten times. The chain is built from TRBV6-6 and TRBJ2-7, with 9 bases that match TRBD2. CDR1 and CDR2 (germline): MNHNY, SVGAGI (reference sequence). Trimming cost V 0 bases and J 4 bases; bases outside gene matches: 4. This CDR3 comprises 15 residues. CDR3 DNA: TGTGCCAGCAGTTACTCTAAAGCGGGGGGTTACGAGCAGTACTTC. Protein: CASSYSKAGGYEQYF.

By frequency in the sample, this clonotype is medium-sized. V and J are TRBV20-1 and TRBJ2-7; 12 bases line up with TRBD2. CDR3 length equals 16 residues. V lost 2 bases to trimming and J lost 4 bases; unmatched junction nucleotides: 9. Germline V gives CDR1 DFQATT, CDR2 SNEGSKA (reference sequence). CDR3 region: CSARSVTSGSGYEQYF. In nucleotides, the CDR3 is TGCAGTGCTAGATCCGTGACTAGCGGGAGTGGGTACGAGCAGTACTTC.

This clonotype was seen repeatedly, ten times or more. The rearrangement joins TRBV25-1 to TRBJ2-3; 9 nucleotides match TRBD2. V lost 3 bases and J lost 3; bases outside the gene matches: 7. In germline, CDR1 is MGHDK, CDR2 SYGVNS. The CDR3 contains 16 residues. CDR3 sequence (DNA): TGTGCCAGCAGTGAGTTAGCGGGAGAGGGGACAGATACGCAGTATTTT. Translation gives CASSELAGEGTDTQYF.

This clonotype was recorded at least ten times. The chain links TRBV6-2 or TRBV6-3 to TRBJ2-5; 7 nucleotides agree with TRBD1. The CDR3 is 17 residues long. Trimming cost V 0 bases and J 0 bases; bases outside gene matches: 7. Germline lookup yields CDR1 MNHEY and CDR2 SVGEGT. CDR3 loop: CASSYSEGAEDQETQYF. CDR3 sequence (DNA): TGTGCCAGCAGTTACTCCGAGGGGGCGGAAGACCAAGAGACCCAGTACTTC.

This clonotype came up many times. The J gene is TRBJ1-1, the V gene TRBV11-1; possible D gene TRBD1, 5 bases. The germline gives CDR1 SGHAT, CDR2 FQDESV (reference sequence). The CDR3 runs to 13 residues. V was cut by 4 bases and J by 3 bases, with 9 bases left in between. The CDR3 nucleotides are TGTGCCAGCAGCTCGGGACCGGACACTGAAGCTTTCTTT. Its translation is CASSSGPDTEAFF.

This clonotype was recorded at least ten times. The chain carries TRBV4-2 and TRBJ1-1; D might be TRBD1 (6 bases). There are 14 residues in the CDR3. Trimming took off 1 base at V and 2 bases at J, with 8 bases between the two ends. The germline V gene has CDR1 LGHNA and CDR2 YNFKEQ. CDR3 sequence (DNA): TGTGCCAGCAGCCAAGTACAGGGAAACACTGAAGCTTTCTTT. Its translation is CASSQVQGNTEAFF.

This clonotype showed up many times. The chain has TRBV4-2 and TRBJ2-2; TRBD1 aligns across 9 bases. After removal of 4 bases from V and 4 bases from J, the junction contained 4 bases not matched to a gene. The CDR3 consists of 15 residues. Germline V gene lookup returns CDR1 LGHNA and CDR2 YNFKEQ. The CDR3 reads CASSLGTGTTGELFF. The CDR3 bases are TGTGCCAGCAGCCTCGGGACAGGGACCACCGGGGAGCTGTTTTTT.

This clonotype is classed as medium-sized. J is TRBJ1-1 and V is TRBV6-2 or TRBV6-3; D remains ambiguous. The V end was cut by 4 bases, the J end by 0 bases, with 9 bases between. The CDR3 has 14 residues. Germline CDR1 MNHEY, CDR2 SVGEGT. Here the CDR3 DNA reads TGTGCCAGCAGTTTAATGGTCGTGAACACTGAAGCTTTCTTT. Translated: CASSLMVVNTEAFF.